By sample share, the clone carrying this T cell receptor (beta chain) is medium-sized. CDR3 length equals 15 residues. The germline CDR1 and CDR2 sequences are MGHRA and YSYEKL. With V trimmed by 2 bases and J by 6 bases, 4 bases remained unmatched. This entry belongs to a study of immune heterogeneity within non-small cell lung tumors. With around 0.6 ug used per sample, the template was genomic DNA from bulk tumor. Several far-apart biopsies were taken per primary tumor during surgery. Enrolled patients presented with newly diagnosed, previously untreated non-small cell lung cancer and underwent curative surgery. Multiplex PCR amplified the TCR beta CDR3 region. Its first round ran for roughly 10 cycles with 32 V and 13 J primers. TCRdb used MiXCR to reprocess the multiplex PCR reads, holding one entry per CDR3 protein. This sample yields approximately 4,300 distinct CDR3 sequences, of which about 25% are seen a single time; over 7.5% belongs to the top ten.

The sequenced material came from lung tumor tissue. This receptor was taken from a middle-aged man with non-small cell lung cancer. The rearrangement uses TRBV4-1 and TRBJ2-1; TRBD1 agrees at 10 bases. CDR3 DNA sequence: TGCGCCAGCAGCCAAACCCGGGACAGGGGCAATGAGCAGTTCTTC. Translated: CASSQTRDRGNEQFF.